This T cell receptor beta chain was identified during a study of spatial heterogeneity in lung cancer. Whole-study context: Fewer alpha-chain than beta-chain sequences were consistently detected. On average, each unique TCR and UMI combination appeared more than ten times in raw reads.

The time point was: sample taken at primary tumor resection. TCRdb re-derived calls from the 5' RACE reads in MiXCR, one entry per CDR3 protein. The table shows about 9,200 distinct CDR3 sequences, with about 2.7% occurring only once. This CDR3 contains 14 residues. Per the germline V gene, CDR1 is SGHRS and CDR2 is YFSETQ. V lost 4 bases and J lost 14; bases outside the gene matches: 13. As concerns this clonotype: As yet, its antigen is unknown. This may stem from a read error, because a much larger clone lies one nucleotide away.

Findings and limits, study-wide: Mutation counts in tumors were tracked by counts of expanded intratumoral alpha and beta TCRs. Nonsynonymous mutations, ubiquitous and regional, were tracked respectively by counts of ubiquitous and regional expanded TCRs.

The clonotype originates from a male donor with early-stage non-small cell lung cancer. Sample: lung tumor tissue, taken at surgery. The V gene is TRBV5-1, the J gene TRBJ2-1, with 9 bases fitting TRBD1. CDR3 DNA sequence: TGCGCCAGCAGCCGACAGGGGGATCTAGGAGAGGAGTTCTTC. It translates to CASSRQGDLGEEFF.